Detailed here is one TCR beta chain. Antigen specificity is unknown. MiXCR, run by TCRdb on the 5' RACE reads, gives a single entry per CDR3 protein. The sample holds 300,000 to 400,000 distinct CDR3 sequences, approximately 15% seen once. This entry belongs to a study of T-cell memory formation after mild COVID-19. Study information: For the most part, TCR clusters were specific to one donor.

Overall study findings and caveats: A second wave expanding day 15 to 37 was CD4+-biased; contracting clones were balanced. Pre-infection memory carried some responding clones, suggesting that cross-reactive memory joined.

CDR3 length: 18 residues. V was clipped by 0 bases and J by 4 bases; unmatched bases: 8. The germline V gene encodes CDR1 SGDLS and CDR2 YYNGEE. The origin of this receptor is a man between 18 and 29 years old who had mild COVID-19 (a few samples of this study predate the infection). Cell type and time point are not known. Sequenced sample: PBMCs or a T cell subset sorted from them (not recorded which). The V gene is TRBV9, the J gene TRBJ2-1; 12 bases fit TRBD2. CDR3 sequence (DNA): TGTGCCAGCAGCGTAGGTGTGGCTAGCGGGGGGGTATACAATGAGCAGTTCTTC. This sequence encodes CASSVGVASGGVYNEQFF.